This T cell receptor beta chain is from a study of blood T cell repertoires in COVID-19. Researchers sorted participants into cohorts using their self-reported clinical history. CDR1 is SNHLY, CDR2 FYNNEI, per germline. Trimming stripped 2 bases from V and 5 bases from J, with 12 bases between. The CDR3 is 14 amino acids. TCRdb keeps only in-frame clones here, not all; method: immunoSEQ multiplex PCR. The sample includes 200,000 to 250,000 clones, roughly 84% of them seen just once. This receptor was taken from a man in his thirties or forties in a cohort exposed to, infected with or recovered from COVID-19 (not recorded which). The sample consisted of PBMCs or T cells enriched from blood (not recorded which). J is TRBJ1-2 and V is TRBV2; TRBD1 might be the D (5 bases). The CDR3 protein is CASSESSGRYGYTF. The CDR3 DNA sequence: TGTGCCAGCAGTGAATCGTCAGGGCGATATGGCTACACCTTC.